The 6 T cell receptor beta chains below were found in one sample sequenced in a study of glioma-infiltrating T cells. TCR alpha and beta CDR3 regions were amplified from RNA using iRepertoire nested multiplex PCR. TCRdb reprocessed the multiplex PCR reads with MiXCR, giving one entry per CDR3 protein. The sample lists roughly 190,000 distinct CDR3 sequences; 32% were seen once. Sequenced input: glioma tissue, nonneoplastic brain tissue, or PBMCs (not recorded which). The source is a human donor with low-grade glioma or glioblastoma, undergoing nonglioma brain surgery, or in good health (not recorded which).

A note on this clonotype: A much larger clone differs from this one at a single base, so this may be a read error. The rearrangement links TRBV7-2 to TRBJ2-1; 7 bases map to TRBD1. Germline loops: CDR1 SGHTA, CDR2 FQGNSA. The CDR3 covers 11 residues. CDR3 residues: CAVDRLYEQLF. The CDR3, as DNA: TGTGCCGTGGACAGGCTCTATGAGCAGCTCTTC.

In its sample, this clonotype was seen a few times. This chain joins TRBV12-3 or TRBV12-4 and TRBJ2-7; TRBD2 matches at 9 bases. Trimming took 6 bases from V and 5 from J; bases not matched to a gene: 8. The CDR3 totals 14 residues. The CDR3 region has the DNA TGTGCCAGCAGACCCAGCGGGAGGAGTCACGAGCAGTACTTC. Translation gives CASRPSGRSHEQYF.

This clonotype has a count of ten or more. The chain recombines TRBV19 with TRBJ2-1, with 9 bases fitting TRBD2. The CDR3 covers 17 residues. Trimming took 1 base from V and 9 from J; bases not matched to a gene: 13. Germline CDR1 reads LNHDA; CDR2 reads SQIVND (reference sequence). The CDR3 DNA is TGTGCCAGTAGTATAGGGACTAGCGTTCCGGGGAGGTTTGAGCAGTTCTTC. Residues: CASSIGTSVPGRFEQFF.

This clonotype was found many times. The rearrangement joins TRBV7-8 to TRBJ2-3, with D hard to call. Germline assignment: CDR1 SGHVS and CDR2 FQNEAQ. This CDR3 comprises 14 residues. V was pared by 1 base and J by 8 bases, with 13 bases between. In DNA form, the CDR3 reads TGTGCCAGCAGCTTAGTAGGGCAAAGTACTACGCAGTATTTT. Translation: CASSLVGQSTTQYF.

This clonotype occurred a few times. DNA of the CDR3: TGCGCCAGCAGCGTTTCCAAAGCAGTCTACGAGCAGTACTTC. This gives the protein CASSVSKAVYEQYF. The chain couples TRBV5-1 to TRBJ2-7; D call uncertain. Germline CDR1 reads SGHRS; CDR2 reads YFSETQ. The CDR3 is 14 amino acids. Trimming pared 4 bases from V and 3 bases from J, leaving 14 bases between.

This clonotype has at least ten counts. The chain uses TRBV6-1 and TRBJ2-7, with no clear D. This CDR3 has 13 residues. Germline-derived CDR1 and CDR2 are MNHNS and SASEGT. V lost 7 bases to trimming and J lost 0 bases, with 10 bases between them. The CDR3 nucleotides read TGTGCCAGCAAAGGGTTTAACTCCTACGAGCAGTACTTC. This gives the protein CASKGFNSYEQYF.